What follows is one T cell receptor beta chain and its context. The CDR3 has 15 residues. The V gene's germline CDR1 is SGHRS and CDR2 YFSETQ. The trim removed 0 bases at V and 5 bases at J, leaving 5 bases unmatched. This sample was taken from a study of cytotoxic CD8 clonotypes in ibrutinib-treated CLL. In the study overall: Responses comprised 24 partial and 2 complete; at median approximately 70 months, roughly 15 remained remitted and about twelve progressed.

About 2 micrograms of genomic DNA (from cryopreserved PBMCs) were used for TCR beta libraries. Deep sequencing aimed at 1 in 200,000 to 1 in 1 million T cells' resolution. Sequencing was performed with immunoSEQ multiplex PCR; in TCRdb, only in-frame clones are kept and a portion is missing. Found here are around 150,000 clones, around nine tenths of them singletons; the top ten hold roughly 3%. The origin of this receptor is a human donor with chronic lymphocytic leukemia. The chain employs TRBV5-1 and TRBJ1-5; 7 nucleotides match TRBD1. The source was PBMCs, collected at disease progression, from a patient treated with ibrutinib. The CDR3 spells CASSLGQGEYQPQHF. The CDR3 nucleotides read TGCGCCAGCAGCTTGGGACAGGGAGAGTATCAGCCCCAGCATTTT.